The entry that follows covers one TCR beta chain sequence. The target antigen is unknown. Trimming removed 0 bases from V and 8 bases from J, with 13 bases in between. CDR3 length: 15 residues. Germline values: CDR1 LNHNV, CDR2 YYDKDF (reference sequence). These data are taken from a study of cytomegalovirus exposure and HLA in healthy donors. Study at large: In a later analysis, it was reported that the approximately 120 validation repertoires had been produced on the same platform as the 666 repertoires belonging to the first cohort. Regarding the study as a whole: Confirmation in vitro established that a few CMV-associated chains were specific for CMV antigens. The authors listed some 160 TCR beta chains as cytomegalovirus-associated.

This table comes from immunoSEQ multiplex PCR, and its TCRdb copy is limited to in-frame clones, with some not included. Of under 200,000 clones listed, 90% to 97% are singletons. Separate from the approximately 650-subject first cohort, the roughly 120-subject validation cohort was the one that the donors belonged to. The sequence derives from a woman between 18 and 29 years old in good health and CMV-seronegative. V is TRBV15 and J is TRBJ1-4, with D tentatively TRBD1 (6 bases). The sequencing sample was made of PBMCs. DNA of the CDR3: TGTGCCACCAGCAGAGATACGGGGGGCAAGGAAAAACTGTTTTTT. This gives the protein CATSRDTGGKEKLFF.